A single T cell receptor beta chain is shown here with its context. The antigen is undetermined. Data came from immunoSEQ multiplex PCR; TCRdb stores just in-frame clones and leaves some out. Of about 72,000 clones listed, about 89% were seen once; the top ten hold approximately 30%. These data originate in a study of siplizumab effects on memory and regulatory T cells. V gave up 1 base and J gave up 0 bases, with 13 bases separating them. The CDR3 runs to 17 residues. The V gene's germline CDR1 is MGHDK and CDR2 SYGVNS. The study, taken as a whole, reports: Of the proliferating CD4+ or CD8+ clones, roughly 80-97% lacked a naive or memory phenotype that could be assigned. Of the alloreactive clones, only a minor fraction mapped to unstimulated subsets. Unstimulated naive T cells seemed to show more diversity than memory cells did, and they also seemed to be among the major contributors to the alloresponse.

The receptor comes from a human donor in good health. The sequenced material came from CD8+ T cells sorted from blood. The chain carries TRBV25-1 and TRBJ2-1; D gene ambiguous. The CDR3 loop is CASSESGSFVSYNEQFF. The CDR3 DNA sequence: TGTGCCAGCAGTGAATCAGGTAGTTTCGTCTCCTACAATGAGCAGTTCTTC.